This TCR beta chain is drawn from a study of blood T cell repertoires in COVID-19. Study summary: Samples representing acute and convalescent COVID-19 were sourced from the United States, Italy and Spain. The cDNA or gDNA used as material had been derived from T cells, B-cell-depleted T cells, or PBMCs.

CDR1 and CDR2 from the germline V gene are LNHDA and SQIVND (reference sequence). With 0 bases clipped from V and 8 bases from J, the junction kept 15 bases outside the gene matches. CDR3 size: 20 residues. Source study methods: Nucleated cell counts were estimated from reference gene primer amplification. Sequencing used immunoSEQ multiplex PCR; TCRdb keeps in-frame clones, though not all of them. The D gene and trimming were derived from the DNA, and the V and J assignments and clone size from that table. Of about 78,000 clones listed, approximately 86% are singletons. This receptor was taken from a man aged 50 to 60 with active or convalescent COVID-19. The chain joins TRBV19 to TRBJ2-1, with 14 nucleotides matching TRBD2. Sequenced material: peripheral blood. The CDR3 DNA sequence: TGTGCCAGTAGTATAGATCCACCCTCGACTAGCGGGGGGGCCTCGCATGAGCAGTTCTTC. It encodes CASSIDPPSTSGGASHEQFF.